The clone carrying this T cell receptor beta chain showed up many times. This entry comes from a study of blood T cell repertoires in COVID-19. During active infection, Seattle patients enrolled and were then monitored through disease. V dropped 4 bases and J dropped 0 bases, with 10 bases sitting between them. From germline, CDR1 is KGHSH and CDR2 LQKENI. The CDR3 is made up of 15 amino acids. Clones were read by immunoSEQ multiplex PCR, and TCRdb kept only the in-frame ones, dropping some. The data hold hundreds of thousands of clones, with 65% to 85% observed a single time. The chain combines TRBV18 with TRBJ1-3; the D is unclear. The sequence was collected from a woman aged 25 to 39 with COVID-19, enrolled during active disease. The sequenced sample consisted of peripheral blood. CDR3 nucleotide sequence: TGTGCCAGCTCACAACTCCCGGTCTCTGGAAACACCATATATTTT. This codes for CASSQLPVSGNTIYF.